Each of the 28 T cell receptor beta chains below was sequenced from the same sample in a study of shared clonotypes between healthy human individuals. TCRdb keeps only in-frame clones here, not all; method: immunoSEQ multiplex PCR. In the table there are fewer than 600,000 clones, around 81% of which are singletons. Sequenced sample: PBMCs. Receptor source: a woman aged 40 to 55 in good health. Some clones in this sample may be carry-over from other donors' samples.

This chain links TRBV7-2 with TRBJ2-7; D may correspond to TRBD1 or TRBD2 (7 bases each). CDR1 and CDR2 from the germline V gene are SGHTA and FQGNSA. The V and J ends lost 5 bases and 3 bases respectively, with 17 bases between them. This CDR3 is 15 amino acids long. CDR3 DNA: TGTGCCAGCAGCGCGGGGGAGGGGGCGTACTACGAGCAGTACTTC. The encoded protein is CASSAGEGAYYEQYF.

V usage is TRBV10-2 and J usage is TRBJ2-4; TRBD1 matches at 8 bases. V lost 10 bases to trimming and J lost 7 bases; unmatched junction nucleotides: 9. CDR3 size: 13 residues. Germline CDR1 is WSHSY and CDR2 is SAAADI. CDR3 sequence (DNA): TGCGCCACCGGGACAGGCCAGAGGAACATTCAGTACTTC. Protein: CATGTGQRNIQYF.

This CDR3 reads CASRPGTSGRYEQYF. The CDR3, as DNA: TGTGCCAGCAGGCCAGGGACTAGCGGGAGGTACGAGCAGTACTTC. The V and J genes are TRBV6-5 and TRBJ2-7; the match to TRBD2 covers 15 bases. V lost 6 bases, J lost 4 bases, and 4 bases stayed unmatched. Germline V lookup: CDR1 MNHEY, CDR2 SVGAGI. The CDR3 is 15 amino acids.

Written as DNA, the CDR3 is TGTGCCTGGAGTGTGGGGGCTGGGGCCAACGTCCTGACTTTC. Translating gives CAWSVGAGANVLTF. This chain links TRBV30 with TRBJ2-6; possibly TRBD1 or TRBD2 for D (5 bases each). Trimming took off 0 bases at V and 2 bases at J, with 5 bases between the two ends. Germline values: CDR1 GTSNPN, CDR2 SVGIG (reference sequence). CDR3 size: 14 residues.

This clone was seen at least ten times. This CDR3 reads CASRGYNSPLHF. Written as DNA, the CDR3 is TGTGCCAGCAGGGGGTATAATTCACCCCTCCACTTT. V and J are TRBV28 and TRBJ1-6; D call uncertain. Germline loops: CDR1 MDHEN, CDR2 SYDVKM. This CDR3 contains 12 residues. V lost 6 bases and J lost 4, with 4 bases in between.

This rearrangement joins TRBV6-5 to TRBJ2-2; no reliable D call. The CDR3 runs to 12 residues. Germline-derived CDR1 and CDR2 are MNHEY and SVGAGI. V lost 2 bases and J 5 bases, leaving 3 bases between the germline ends. The CDR3 loop reads CASSYQTGELFF. The CDR3 DNA reads TGTGCCAGCAGTTACCAAACCGGGGAGCTGTTTTTT.

This chain joins TRBV18 and TRBJ2-1; no reliable D call. Germline CDR1 and CDR2: KGHSH and LQKENI. The CDR3 runs to 15 residues. Between the trimmed V and J ends, which lost 2 bases and 0 bases, there was a span of 8 bases. This CDR3 reads CASSPRVGSYNEQFF. Written as DNA, the CDR3 is TGTGCCAGCTCACCAAGAGTTGGCTCCTACAATGAGCAGTTCTTC.

The gene calls are TRBV9 and TRBJ2-5; TRBD1 aligns across 9 bases. The CDR3 extends over 15 amino acids. Germline loops: CDR1 SGDLS, CDR2 YYNGEE. Trimming removed 4 bases from V and 2 bases from J; junction bases left unmatched: 6. The CDR3 loop is CASSYSGTGQETQYF. The CDR3, as DNA: TGTGCCAGCAGCTACTCAGGGACAGGGCAAGAGACCCAGTACTTC.

Points on this clone: Other nucleotide sequences in the sample specify the same CDR3. The rearrangement joins TRBV7-2 to TRBJ2-2; no firm D call. This CDR3 has 13 amino acids. Germline loops: CDR1 SGHTA, CDR2 FQGNSA. The V end was cut by 4 bases, the J end by 5 bases, with 8 bases between. DNA for the CDR3: TGTGCCAGCAGCTCCCAAGTAACCGGGGAGCTGTTTTTT. Protein product: CASSSQVTGELFF.

With regard to this clone: A far larger clone is one base from this, pointing to a likely read error. The same CDR3 is also encoded by other DNA sequences in this sample. The chain carries TRBV30 and TRBJ2-5; D is ambiguous. This CDR3 comprises 14 residues. The germline V gene encodes CDR1 GTSNPN and CDR2 SVGIG (reference sequence). Trimming stripped 0 bases from V and 4 bases from J, with 12 bases between. The CDR3 DNA reads as TGTGCCTGGAGTGTTAGAGCGAGGCGAGAGACCCAGTACTTC. Its protein is CAWSVRARRETQYF.

The chain uses TRBV11-2 and TRBJ1-2; no clear D gene. Germline CDR1 is SGHAT and CDR2 is FQNNGV. CDR3 size: 15 residues. V lost 5 bases and J 4 bases, leaving 17 bases between the germline ends. The CDR3 loop is CASSEMSRKTYGYTF. Written as DNA, the CDR3 is TGTGCCAGCAGCGAAATGAGCAGAAAGACCTATGGCTACACCTTC.

This chain links TRBV13 with TRBJ2-3, with D uncertain. With 1 base removed from V and 2 bases from J, the gap between germline ends came to 10 bases. CDR1 and CDR2 from the germline V gene are PRHDT and FYEKMQ (reference sequence). The CDR3 extends over 15 amino acids. The CDR3 loop is CASSLDGLLTDTQYF. CDR3 sequence (DNA): TGTGCCAGCAGCTTAGACGGGCTCCTCACAGATACGCAGTATTTT.

This chain uses TRBV11-3 with TRBJ2-1, with 9 positions matching TRBD2. Germline lookup yields CDR1 SGHNT and CDR2 YENEEA. CDR3 length: 13 residues. V lost 4 bases to trimming and J lost 6 bases; unmatched junction nucleotides: 1. CDR3 residues: CASSSGLANEQFF. The CDR3 DNA sequence: TGTGCCAGCAGCTCGGGACTAGCCAATGAGCAGTTCTTC.

This clone appeared a single time. The chain uses TRBV5-5 and TRBJ2-6, with TRBD2 as a possible D gene (6 bases). Germline CDR1 reads SGHKS; CDR2 reads YYEKEE (reference sequence). Between the trimmed V and J ends, which lost 3 bases and 0 bases, there was a span of 10 bases. There are 16 residues in the CDR3. The CDR3 bases are TGTGCCAGCAGCTGGGACGGGAGCTCTGGGGCCAACGTCCTGACTTTC. This sequence encodes CASSWDGSSGANVLTF.

The J gene is TRBJ1-5, the V gene TRBV2, with no clear D. Germline V lookup: CDR1 SNHLY, CDR2 FYNNEI. The length of the CDR3 is 14 residues. V was trimmed by 1 base and J by 0 bases, leaving 4 bases between them. CDR3 residues: CASSEVSSNQPQHF. The DNA of the CDR3 is TGTGCCAGCAGTGAAGTAAGTAGCAATCAGCCCCAGCATTTT.

This clone has just one count. The chain carries TRBV9 and TRBJ2-3, with 7 bases fitting TRBD1. The V segment lost 0 bases and the J segment 0 bases; nucleotides outside the gene matches: 13. The CDR3 runs to 19 residues. Germline CDR1 reads SGDLS; CDR2 reads YYNGEE. CDR3 DNA: TGTGCCAGCAGCGTAGGAACCGGGACAGCCGGAACTAGCACAGATACGCAGTATTTT. Translating it yields CASSVGTGTAGTSTDTQYF.

The chain has TRBV2 and TRBJ2-7; D may be TRBD1 or TRBD2 (5 bases each). Germline lookup yields CDR1 SNHLY and CDR2 FYNNEI. The V gene lost 6 bases and the J gene lost 4 bases, with 19 bases spanning the gap. The CDR3 runs to 15 residues. The CDR3 sequence: CASRGFGGARYEQYF. The CDR3 DNA follows: TGTGCCAGCAGGGGGTTTGGGGGAGCTAGGTACGAGCAGTACTTC.

The chain combines TRBV30 with TRBJ1-4; no reliable D call. Trimming left V 1 base short and J 8 bases short, with 23 bases between. CDR1 is GTSNPN and CDR2 is SVGIG in the germline V gene (reference sequence). The CDR3 is 17 amino acids. The CDR3 spells CAWSAQVLLGGGEKLFF. The CDR3 DNA is TGTGCCTGGAGTGCCCAAGTCTTGCTGGGCGGTGGAGAAAAACTGTTTTTT.

The J gene is TRBJ1-2, the V gene TRBV28, with D unclear. Germline CDR1 reads MDHEN; CDR2 reads SYDVKM. V was pared by 5 bases and J by 4 bases, with 14 bases between. This CDR3 spans 14 amino acids. The CDR3: CASSPPYVGYGYTF. The CDR3 region has the DNA TGTGCCAGCAGTCCACCGTATGTGGGCTATGGCTACACCTTC.

In regard to this clone: This likely came from a read error, as a far larger clone is one base away. The rearrangement joins TRBV11-3 to TRBJ2-2, with D perhaps matching TRBD1 (6 bases). Germline lookup yields CDR1 SGHNT and CDR2 YENEEA. The CDR3 sequence is 17 residues long. In DNA, the CDR3 is TGTGCCGGCAGCTTAGAAGTGGGGGCGTTAGACACCGGGGAGCTGTTTTTT. It codes for CAGSLEVGALDTGELFF.

This sequence joins TRBV7-2 and TRBJ2-5; D is perhaps TRBD2 (5 bases). Germline CDR1 is SGHTA and CDR2 is FQGNSA. The CDR3 sequence is 15 residues long. V lost 0 bases and J 5 bases, leaving 13 bases between the germline ends. The CDR3: CASSLAPLEVETQYF. The CDR3 region has the DNA TGTGCCAGCAGCTTAGCCCCACTAGAGGTGGAGACCCAGTACTTC.

This chain links TRBV5-1 with TRBJ1-2; 8 bases fit TRBD1. Germline trimming cut 4 bases from V and 3 bases from J; bases unmatched to any gene: 5. The germline CDR1 and CDR2 sequences are SGHRS and YFSETQ. This CDR3 has 14 amino acids. The CDR3, as DNA: TGCGCCAGCAGCACCCGGACAGGGCACTATGGCTACACCTTC. As protein: CASSTRTGHYGYTF.

The V call is TRBV10-3, the J call TRBJ1-2; D is ambiguous. Germline V gene lookup returns CDR1 ENHRY and CDR2 SYGVKD. V gave up 2 bases and J gave up 0 bases, with 7 bases separating them. CDR3 length equals 14 residues. As DNA, the CDR3 is TGTGCCATCAGTGAGGCAGTTCCTAACTATGGCTACACCTTC. This codes for CAISEAVPNYGYTF.

The chain has TRBV28 and TRBJ2-5, with D uncertain. Between the trimmed V and J ends, which lost 3 bases and 4 bases, there was a span of 6 bases. CDR1 and CDR2 (germline): MDHEN, SYDVKM. This CDR3 contains 12 residues. In DNA form, the CDR3 reads TGTGCCAGCAGTTTGAACGCAGAGACCCAGTACTTC. This codes for CASSLNAETQYF.

CDR3 residues: CASLAPGAPNYGYTF. The DNA of the CDR3 is TGTGCCAGCCTCGCCCCTGGGGCGCCAAACTATGGCTACACCTTC. The V gene is TRBV28, the J gene TRBJ1-2; tentative D call: TRBD1 (5 bases). V lost 8 bases and J lost 2, with 18 bases in between. The CDR3 is made up of 15 amino acids. The germline V gene has CDR1 MDHEN and CDR2 SYDVKM.

This chain connects TRBV28 to TRBJ1-1, with D unresolved. V was shortened by 5 bases and J by 1 base, with 14 bases between the two germline ends. This CDR3 contains 15 residues. Germline V gene data show CDR1 as MDHEN and CDR2 as SYDVKM. In DNA form, the CDR3 reads TGTGCCAGCAGTCCCCAGTCCGCAGGGAACACTGAAGCTTTCTTT. Translation: CASSPQSAGNTEAFF.

The V and J genes are TRBV4-1 and TRBJ1-5, with TRBD1 matching 7 bases. The CDR3 extends over 19 amino acids. The V gene end was trimmed by 3 bases and the J gene end by 4 bases; junction bases not matched to a gene: 18. Germline CDR1 MGHRA, CDR2 YSYEKL. The DNA of the CDR3 is TGCGCCAGCAGCCATGAAGGACTAAGACAGGGTGGGGAAAATCAGCCCCAGCATTTT. Translating gives CASSHEGLRQGGENQPQHF.

The count of this clone is one. Given a much more abundant clone one base away, this may be a read error. This chain links TRBV9 with TRBJ1-2; D uncertain. Germline CDR1 reads SGDLS; CDR2 reads YYNGEE. This CDR3 is 13 amino acids long. Trimming stripped 4 bases from V and 4 bases from J, with 11 bases between. For the CDR3, the DNA is TGTGCCAGCAGCTCCCCCCCTAGCTATGGCTACACCTTC. This gives the protein CASSSPPSYGYTF. Full variable domain (remainder filled in from reference TRBV9 and TRBJ1-2): DSGVTQTPKHLITATGQRVTLRCSPRSGDLSVYWYQQSLDQGLQFLIQYYNGEERAKGNILERFSAQQFPDLHSELNLSSLELGDSALYFCASSSPPSYGYTFGSGTRLTVV.